Presented here are 19 T cell receptor beta chains from one specimen sequenced in a study of blood T cells in healthy people across ages. Next came a second PCR, run for about 7 to 11 cycles, which used a sample-barcoded 5' primer along with a J-beta primer mix. One entry per CDR3 protein results from TCRdb running MiXCR on the 5' RACE reads. The table shows 700,000 to 900,000 distinct CDR3 sequences, with roughly 50% occurring only once. The sequenced material came from blood. These receptors originate from a man older than 75 in good health.

The chain employs TRBV3-1 and TRBJ2-3; D gene uncertain. V lost 5 bases and J lost 14, with 20 bases in between. Per the germline V gene, CDR1 is LGHDT and CDR2 is YNNKEL (reference sequence). The CDR3 has 13 residues. This CDR3 is CASSESIGRYAYF. The CDR3 bases are TGTGCCAGCAGCGAAAGTATAGGCAGATACGCGTATTTT.

The chain is built from TRBV18 and TRBJ1-1; no firm D call. V shed 6 bases and J shed 7 bases, with 12 bases lying between them. From germline, CDR1 is KGHSH and CDR2 LQKENI. The CDR3 runs 12 residues. CDR3 DNA sequence: TGTGCCAGCTCCCTGAGGACCGTTGAAGCTTTCTTT. This gives the protein CASSLRTVEAFF.

The rearrangement links TRBV24-1 to TRBJ2-1; 8 nucleotides line up with TRBD2. Looked up from germline, CDR1 is KGHDR and CDR2 is SFDVKD. J gave up 6 bases and V 5 bases, and 11 bases lay outside the gene matches. This CDR3 has 16 amino acids. Here the CDR3 reads CATSGQLAESPNEQFF. As DNA, the CDR3 is TGTGCCACCAGTGGACAACTAGCGGAAAGCCCCAATGAGCAGTTCTTC.

V gene TRBV20-1 combines with J gene TRBJ1-5, with D tentatively TRBD1 (5 bases). This CDR3 is built from 16 residues. Germline V gives CDR1 DFQATT, CDR2 SNEGSKA (reference sequence). Trimming removed 5 bases from V and 1 base from J, with 18 bases in between. The CDR3 loop is CSAVTRGGGSNQPQHF. CDR3 nucleotide sequence: TGCAGTGCTGTTACACGGGGGGGAGGGAGCAATCAGCCCCAGCATTTT.

V and J are TRBV9 and TRBJ2-1; the match to TRBD2 covers 14 bases. Germline CDR1 and CDR2: SGDLS and YYNGEE. This CDR3 has 19 amino acids. The J segment lost 0 bases and the V segment lost 4 bases, leaving 9 bases of the junction unmatched. CDR3 DNA: TGTGCCAGCAGCTCGACCCGGACTAGCGGGAGGAGCTCCTACAATGAGCAGTTCTTC. Residues: CASSSTRTSGRSSYNEQFF.

Written as DNA, the CDR3 is TGCAGTGCTAGCCCCGACCCGAACACTGAAGCTTTCTTT. Translation gives CSASPDPNTEAFF. The chain is built from TRBV20-1 and TRBJ1-1; D unresolved. The germline V gene has CDR1 DFQATT and CDR2 SNEGSKA (reference sequence). V lost 3 bases, J lost 1 base, and 9 bases lay in between. The CDR3 runs to 13 residues.

Turning to this clonotype: The junction shows a germline mismatch at one end, possibly a read error. This chain links TRBV7-3 with TRBJ2-1; TRBD1 aligns across 7 bases. This CDR3 is built from 15 residues. Germline assignment: CDR1 SGHTA and CDR2 FQGTGA. The CDR3 spells CASNLRGPIEGEQFF. The CDR3 coding sequence is TGTGCCAGCAACTTAAGGGGGCCCATTGAAGGGGAGCAGTTCTTC.

In this sample, this clonotype turned up a few times. This chain links TRBV7-2 with TRBJ1-5; no firm D call. With 7 bases removed from V and 6 bases from J, the gap between germline ends came to 16 bases. Per germline, CDR1 SGHTA and CDR2 FQGNSA. The CDR3 length is 14 residues. The CDR3 coding sequence is TGTGCCAGCACCCTCCCAGGTGGGGTTCAGCCCCAGCATTTT. Translating it yields CASTLPGGVQPQHF.

The chain recombines TRBV28 with TRBJ2-1; 11 nucleotides align to TRBD2. The germline gives CDR1 MDHEN, CDR2 SYDVKM. V gave up 3 bases and J gave up 5 bases; unmatched junction bases: 3. This CDR3 comprises 15 residues. CDR3 sequence (DNA): TGTGCCAGCAGTTTGGCTAGCGGGGGGAACAATGAGCAGTTCTTC. Translated: CASSLASGGNNEQFF.

This clonotype came up a few times. V is TRBV5-5 and J is TRBJ2-5; D perhaps matches TRBD1 (6 bases). Per germline, CDR1 SGHKS and CDR2 YYEKEE (reference sequence). The ends were cut back, 9 bases at V and 0 bases at J, with 18 bases in the middle. This CDR3 has 15 amino acids. The CDR3 reads CATKRWDNYQETQYF. CDR3 DNA sequence: TGTGCCACCAAGAGGTGGGACAATTACCAAGAGACCCAGTACTTC.

The chain combines TRBV29-1 with TRBJ2-1, with TRBD2 matching 12 bases. The germline CDR1 and CDR2 sequences are SQVTM and ANQGSEA. This CDR3 region has 15 residues. V gave up 4 bases and J gave up 5 bases; unmatched junction bases: 6. CDR3 residues: CSVGLAGGPNNEQFF. The CDR3, as DNA: TGCAGCGTTGGTCTAGCGGGAGGGCCCAACAATGAGCAGTTCTTC.

This clonotype was counted a single time. The chain couples TRBV21-1 to TRBJ1-5; the table's TRBD1 call for D was not verified on the DNA. TRBV21-1 is a listed pseudogene. The CDR3 runs to 16 residues. This chain's CDR3 is CACSKEIGVLNQPQHF. The CDR3 coding sequence is TGTGCCTGCAGCAAAGAAATAGGGGTCCTCAATCAGCCCCAGCATTTT.

This sequence joins TRBV14 and TRBJ2-7; D is tentatively TRBD1 or TRBD2 (5 bases each). This CDR3 is built from 14 residues. V was shortened by 5 bases and J by 3 bases, with 14 bases between the two germline ends. Germline V CDR1 and CDR2: SGHDN, FVKESK. The CDR3 DNA follows: TGTGCCAGCAGCACCGGGACCAAAAACTACGAGCAGTACTTC. Amino acids: CASSTGTKNYEQYF.

The table lists this clonotype with many counts. The chain employs TRBV7-9 and TRBJ1-1; D is perhaps TRBD1 (5 bases). Germline-derived CDR1 and CDR2 are SEHNR and FQNEAQ (reference sequence). The CDR3 is 16 amino acids. V lost 3 bases and J 1 base, leaving 15 bases between the germline ends. The CDR3 reads CASSFNRRSPNTEAFF. CDR3 nucleotides: TGTGCCAGCAGCTTCAACAGGCGGTCTCCGAACACTGAAGCTTTCTTT.

The chain joins TRBV7-2 to TRBJ1-2; 8 nucleotides agree with TRBD1. The germline V gene has CDR1 SGHTA and CDR2 FQGNSA. V lost 7 bases, J lost 3 bases, and 10 bases stayed unmatched. The CDR3 totals 15 residues. The CDR3 DNA reads as TGTGCCAGCATACTTGCGCCAGGGGGCGACTATGGCTACACCTTC. Translation: CASILAPGGDYGYTF.

This clonotype was found a few times. The V call is TRBV29-1, the J call TRBJ1-2; 8 nucleotides line up with TRBD1. Germline CDR1 reads SQVTM; CDR2 reads ANQGSEA. V was pared by 5 bases and J by 2 bases, with 4 bases of the junction left unmatched. This CDR3 has 13 amino acids. The CDR3 sequence is CSVRTGLNYGYTF. The CDR3 nucleotides read TGCAGCGTTCGGACAGGGCTGAACTATGGCTACACCTTC.

V usage is TRBV29-1 and J usage is TRBJ2-1; either TRBD1 or TRBD2 may fit D (5 bases each). V lost 6 bases and J 2 bases, leaving 11 bases between the germline ends. Germline V gives CDR1 SQVTM, CDR2 ANQGSEA. This CDR3 comprises 13 residues. For the CDR3, the DNA is TGCAGCGTCGGGACGGTTCCCTACAATGAGCAGTTCTTC. Its translation is CSVGTVPYNEQFF.

As DNA, the CDR3 is TGCGCCAGCAGCAGTCAGGGGGACAACACTGAAGCTTTCTTT. Translated: CASSSQGDNTEAFF. The gene calls are TRBV5-1 and TRBJ1-1, with 7 bases matching TRBD1. The length of the CDR3 is 14 residues. V was clipped by 4 bases and J by 2 bases; unmatched bases: 5. The germline CDR1 and CDR2 sequences are SGHRS and YFSETQ.

This clonotype came up a few times. J is TRBJ2-4 and V is TRBV5-1; 8 positions match TRBD1. The V segment lost 4 bases and the J segment 2 bases; nucleotides outside the gene matches: 14. CDR1 and CDR2 from the germline V gene are SGHRS and YFSETQ. The CDR3 runs to 18 residues. The DNA for the CDR3 is TGCGCCAGCAGCGAACGAGGACAGGGAACGCGAACCAAAAACATTCAGTACTTC. Translating gives CASSERGQGTRTKNIQYF.